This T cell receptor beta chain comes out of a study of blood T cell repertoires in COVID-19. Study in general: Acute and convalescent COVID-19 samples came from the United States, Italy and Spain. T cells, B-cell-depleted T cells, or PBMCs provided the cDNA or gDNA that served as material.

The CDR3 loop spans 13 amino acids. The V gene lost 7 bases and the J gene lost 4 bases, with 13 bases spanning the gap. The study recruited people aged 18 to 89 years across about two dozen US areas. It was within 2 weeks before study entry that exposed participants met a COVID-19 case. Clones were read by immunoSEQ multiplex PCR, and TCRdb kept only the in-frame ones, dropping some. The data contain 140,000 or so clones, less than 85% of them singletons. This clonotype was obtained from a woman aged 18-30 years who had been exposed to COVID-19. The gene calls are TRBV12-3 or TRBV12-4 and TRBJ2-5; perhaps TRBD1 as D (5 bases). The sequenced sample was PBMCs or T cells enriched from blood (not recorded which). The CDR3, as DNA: TGTGCCAGCACCACGACAGTGGGAGAGACCCAGTACTTC. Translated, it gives CASTTTVGETQYF.